These T cell receptor beta chains were read from a single sample in a study of blood T cell repertoires in COVID-19. Here immunoSEQ multiplex PCR was the method, and the copy in TCRdb shows in-frame clones only, minus some. The sample lists about 200,000 clones; about four fifths were seen once. What was sequenced was peripheral blood. These receptors were obtained from a woman of 80 years or more with acute or convalescent COVID-19. Both conserved end residues are part of each CDR3. Each record gives: D gene, J gene, V gene, clone size, CDR3 DNA, CDR3 protein. D genes are given only for firm matches. Clone size appears in some rows only: once, few, many, or a class for an expanded clone.

D: TRBD1
J: TRBJ1-2
V: TRBV27
size: -
DNA: TGTGCCAGCAGTCCCTGGACAGGGGAGGACTATGGCTACACCTTC
CDR3: CASSPWTGEDYGYTF

D: -
J: TRBJ2-5
V: TRBV6-2/TRBV6-3
size: -
DNA: TGTGCCAGCAGCCCTTGGATGACAGCTGAAGAGACCCAGTACTTC
CDR3: CASSPWMTAEETQYF

D: -
J: TRBJ1-2
V: TRBV6-5
size: -
DNA: TGTGCCAGCAGTTACTCTTCAGGCCCGTATGGCTACACCTTC
CDR3: CASSYSSGPYGYTF

D: -
J: TRBJ2-7
V: TRBV5-1
size: -
DNA: TGCGCCAGCAGCACATCCCGGGATACCTACGAGCAGTACTTC
CDR3: CASSTSRDTYEQYF

D: TRBD1
J: TRBJ1-5
V: TRBV10-2
size: -
DNA: TGCGCCAGCAGTGAAACAGGGGGGGATCAGCCCCAGCATTTT
CDR3: CASSETGGDQPQHF

D: TRBD1
J: TRBJ2-7
V: TRBV11-2
size: -
DNA: TGTGCCAGCAGCATAACCGGGACAGGGGAGGCGCAGTACTTC
CDR3: CASSITGTGEAQYF

D: -
J: TRBJ2-2
V: TRBV7-3
size: -
DNA: TGTGCCAGCAGCCTACAGGGAAACACCGGGGAGCTGTTTTTT
CDR3: CASSLQGNTGELFF

D: TRBD1
J: TRBJ2-5
V: TRBV28
size: -
DNA: TGTGCCAGCAGTCCCGTAACAGGGGGAGGTTTTGGGAGGCAAGAGACCCAGTACTTC
CDR3: CASSPVTGGGFGRQETQYF

D: -
J: TRBJ2-3
V: TRBV5-1
size: -
DNA: TGCGCCAGCAGCTTGGTCAGGGGTAGCACAGATACGCAGTATTTT
CDR3: CASSLVRGSTDTQYF

D: -
J: TRBJ1-2
V: TRBV3-1/TRBV3-2
size: -
DNA: TGTGCCAGCAGCCTTAAGAGGAGGGATGACTATGGCTACACCTTC
CDR3: CASSLKRRDDYGYTF

D: -
J: TRBJ1-1
V: TRBV19
size: once
DNA: TGTGCCAGTAGTAACAGTCGGAACACTGAAGCTTTCTTT
CDR3: CASSNSRNTEAFF

D: -
J: TRBJ2-1
V: TRBV18
size: -
DNA: TGTGCCAGCCAACGGAGCGCCGCTGACTACAATGAGCAGTTCTTC
CDR3: CASQRSAADYNEQFF

D: -
J: TRBJ1-5
V: TRBV30
size: -
DNA: TGTGCCTGGAGTGAAGGGGCAGCAAGCAATCAGCCCCAGCATTTT
CDR3: CAWSEGAASNQPQHF

D: -
J: TRBJ2-3
V: TRBV27
size: few
DNA: TGTGCCAGCAGCCCTCACTGGGGGGAGTACACAGATACGCAGTATTTT
CDR3: CASSPHWGEYTDTQYF

D: TRBD1
J: TRBJ1-2
V: TRBV6-1
size: -
DNA: TGTGCCAGCAGTGTTAATTTCCGGGACAGGACAGGCTATGGCTACACCTTC
CDR3: CASSVNFRDRTGYGYTF

D: -
J: TRBJ1-5
V: TRBV4-2
size: once
DNA: TGTGCCAGCAGCATGTCCGGTTCCGGGCAGCCCCAGCATTTT
CDR3: CASSMSGSGQPQHF

D: -
J: TRBJ2-2
V: TRBV5-6
size: once
DNA: TGTGCCAGCAGGGCGGGGCGGAGAGCTTCGATTAACACCGGGGAGCTGTTTTTT
CDR3: CASRAGRRASINTGELFF

D: -
J: TRBJ2-3
V: TRBV4-1
size: -
DNA: TGCGCCAGCAGCCAGCCCTGGGGGGCAGATACGCAGTATTTT
CDR3: CASSQPWGADTQYF

D: -
J: TRBJ2-3
V: TRBV11-2
size: once
DNA: TGTGCCAGCAGCTTAGTTGGGGGGAGTAGCACAGATACGCAGTATTTT
CDR3: CASSLVGGSSTDTQYF

D: -
J: TRBJ1-6
V: TRBV28
size: -
DNA: TGTGCCAGCAGTGACAGGAATTCACCCCTCCACTTT
CDR3: CASSDRNSPLHF

D: TRBD1
J: TRBJ2-4
V: TRBV7-2
size: few
DNA: TGTGCCAGCAGCTTACCGGGACAGGGAAACATTCAGTACTTC
CDR3: CASSLPGQGNIQYF

D: -
J: TRBJ1-2
V: TRBV7-9
size: -
DNA: TGTGCCAGCAGCTTAGTCGGCGGGGCTGGCTACACCTTC
CDR3: CASSLVGGAGYTF

D: TRBD2
J: TRBJ2-1
V: TRBV5-1
size: -
DNA: TGCGCCAGCAGCTTGGGAGGGAGGGCTAGCGGGGGATACAATGAGCAGTTCTTC
CDR3: CASSLGGRASGGYNEQFF

D: -
J: TRBJ2-3
V: TRBV15
size: -
DNA: TGTGCCACCAGCAGAGATGGAACCGGCGGAATTAGCACAGATACGCAGTATTTT
CDR3: CATSRDGTGGISTDTQYF

D: -
J: TRBJ1-4
V: TRBV5-8
size: few
DNA: TGTGCCAGCAGCCCGAGACAGGTCCCGGATTTT
CDR3: CASSPRQVPDF

D: TRBD2
J: TRBJ2-5
V: TRBV28
size: once
DNA: TGTGCCAGCAGCGAGAGCGGGAGCCCGAGGGAGACCCAGTACTTC
CDR3: CASSESGSPRETQYF

D: -
J: TRBJ2-2
V: TRBV7-7
size: -
DNA: TGTGCTAGCAGCTTAGGTTCGACGGGCACCGGGGAGCTGTTTTTT
CDR3: CASSLGSTGTGELFF

D: -
J: TRBJ2-7
V: TRBV30
size: -
DNA: TGTGCCTGGGGAGGGGGGCAGGGCTACTACGAGCAGTACTTC
CDR3: CAWGGGQGYYEQYF

D: TRBD1
J: TRBJ1-2
V: TRBV5-6
size: -
DNA: TGTGCCAGCAGCTTGGCGGGACAGCCTTCTTATGGCTACACCTTC
CDR3: CASSLAGQPSYGYTF

D: TRBD2
J: TRBJ2-7
V: TRBV12-5
size: -
DNA: TGTGCTAGTGGTTTGTCGGCGGGGGGCACCTACGAGCAGTACTTC
CDR3: CASGLSAGGTYEQYF

D: -
J: TRBJ2-3
V: TRBV11-2
size: -
DNA: TGTGCCAGCAGCTTAGTAGACGGGGGAGGACCGGATACGCAGTATTTT
CDR3: CASSLVDGGGPDTQYF

D: -
J: TRBJ1-3
V: TRBV18
size: -
DNA: TGTGCCAGCTCACTCACAGAGTTTAGAACCCTCAACTCTGGAAACACCATATATTTT
CDR3: CASSLTEFRTLNSGNTIYF

D: TRBD1
J: TRBJ1-4
V: TRBV5-1
size: -
DNA: TGCGCCAGCAGCTTGCGGACAGGGGCTAATGAAAAACTGTTTTTT
CDR3: CASSLRTGANEKLFF

D: TRBD1
J: TRBJ1-5
V: TRBV15
size: -
DNA: TGTGCCACCAGCAGAGAAACAGGGGAGCAGCCCCAGCATTTT
CDR3: CATSRETGEQPQHF

D: TRBD2
J: TRBJ2-1
V: TRBV7-2
size: -
DNA: TGTGCCAGCAGCTTTATCGCGGGGGGGCAGTTCTTC
CDR3: CASSFIAGGQFF

D: -
J: TRBJ2-7
V: TRBV19
size: -
DNA: TGTGCCAGTAGTGCTCGCGGGGAGTCTTACGAGCAGTACTTC
CDR3: CASSARGESYEQYF

D: TRBD1
J: TRBJ2-3
V: TRBV2
size: -
DNA: TGTGCCAGCAGGGACAGGGGGCCAACAGATACGCAGTATTTT
CDR3: CASRDRGPTDTQYF

D: TRBD2
J: TRBJ2-5
V: TRBV5-1
size: -
DNA: TGCGCCAGCAGCTTGGGGCTAGCGGGGGATGGAGAGACCCAGTACTTC
CDR3: CASSLGLAGDGETQYF

D: -
J: TRBJ2-7
V: TRBV14
size: -
DNA: TGTGCCAGCAGCCATCCATTTCGACAGGGAGGCTACGAGCAGTACTTC
CDR3: CASSHPFRQGGYEQYF

D: TRBD1
J: TRBJ1-1
V: TRBV6-5
size: -
DNA: TGTGCCAAGCAGGGGGACACTGAAGCTTTCTTT
CDR3: CAKQGDTEAFF

D: TRBD2
J: TRBJ2-3
V: TRBV7-9
size: -
DNA: TGTGCCAGCAGCTTAGGCGGGGGGCCCACAGATACGCAGTATTTT
CDR3: CASSLGGGPTDTQYF

D: TRBD1
J: TRBJ1-1
V: TRBV6-5
size: -
DNA: TGTGCCAGCAGTTACTCGACAGGGGGATTGGACACTGAAGCTTTCTTT
CDR3: CASSYSTGGLDTEAFF

D: -
J: TRBJ2-7
V: TRBV11-2
size: -
DNA: TGTGCCAGCAGAAGAGGAGTCTCCTACGAGCAGTACTTC
CDR3: CASRRGVSYEQYF

D: -
J: TRBJ2-5
V: TRBV24-1
size: once
DNA: TGTGCCACTAGTCGGGACTTGAAGACCCAGTACTTC
CDR3: CATSRDLKTQYF

D: TRBD2
J: TRBJ2-3
V: TRBV11-3
size: -
DNA: TGTGCCAGCAGCCCTAATATACTAGCGGGAGGGCCAGGGGATACGCAGTATTTT
CDR3: CASSPNILAGGPGDTQYF

D: TRBD2
J: TRBJ2-5
V: TRBV11-2
size: -
DNA: TGTGCCAGCAGCTTGAGTGGGAGGGCCGAGGAGACCCAGTACTTC
CDR3: CASSLSGRAEETQYF

D: -
J: TRBJ1-3
V: TRBV11-3
size: -
DNA: TGTGCCAGCAGCTTGGACAGCCGCTCTGGAAACACCATATATTTT
CDR3: CASSLDSRSGNTIYF

D: -
J: TRBJ2-3
V: TRBV6-5
size: -
DNA: TGTGCCAGCAGTTACGAGGCCACAGATACGCAGTATTTT
CDR3: CASSYEATDTQYF

D: -
J: TRBJ1-1
V: TRBV5-4
size: -
DNA: TGTGCCAGCAGCTTGGGGACAAGGAACACTGAAGCTTTCTTT
CDR3: CASSLGTRNTEAFF

D: -
J: TRBJ2-3
V: TRBV3-1/TRBV3-2
size: -
DNA: TGTGCCAGCAGCCAAGTTCGGGATACGCAGTATTTT
CDR3: CASSQVRDTQYF